This record covers a single T cell receptor (beta chain). Germline-derived CDR1 and CDR2 are SQVTM and ANQGSEA. The CDR3 covers 13 residues. Trimming removed 5 bases from V and 3 bases from J; junction bases left unmatched: 1. The data originate from a study of blood T cell repertoires in COVID-19. At the level of the study: The United States, Italy and Spain supplied acute and convalescent COVID-19 samples. PBMCs, B-cell-depleted T cells, or T cells were the source of the cDNA or gDNA that made up the material.

The authors' processing: Estimation of nucleated cell counts was performed using reference gene primer amplification. Profiling relied on immunoSEQ multiplex PCR, and the TCRdb table lists in-frame clones only, not all of them. V and J calls and clone size are copied from that table; D and trimming were computed from the DNA. The profile covers 90,000 to 130,000 clones, with less than 75% appearing a single time and around 1.7% taken by the ten largest. The origin of this receptor is a woman in her thirties or forties with acute or convalescent COVID-19. Sequencing was performed on peripheral blood. The chain combines TRBV29-1 with TRBJ1-3, with 10 bases aligning to TRBD1. The CDR3 sequence is CSVRTGGGNTIYF. CDR3 nucleotides: TGCAGCGTTCGGACAGGGGGTGGAAACACCATATATTTT.